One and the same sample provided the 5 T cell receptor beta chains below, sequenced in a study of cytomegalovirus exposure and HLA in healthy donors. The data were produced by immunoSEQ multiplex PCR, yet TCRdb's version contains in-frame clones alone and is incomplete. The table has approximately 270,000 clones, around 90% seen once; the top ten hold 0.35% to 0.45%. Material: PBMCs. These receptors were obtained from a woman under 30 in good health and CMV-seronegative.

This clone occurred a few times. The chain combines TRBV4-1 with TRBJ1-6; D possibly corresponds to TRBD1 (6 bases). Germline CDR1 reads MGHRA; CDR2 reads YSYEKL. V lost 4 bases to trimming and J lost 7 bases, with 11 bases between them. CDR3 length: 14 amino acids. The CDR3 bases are TGCGCCAGCAGCCTCGAGACAGGAAATTCACCCCTCCACTTT. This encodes CASSLETGNSPLHF.

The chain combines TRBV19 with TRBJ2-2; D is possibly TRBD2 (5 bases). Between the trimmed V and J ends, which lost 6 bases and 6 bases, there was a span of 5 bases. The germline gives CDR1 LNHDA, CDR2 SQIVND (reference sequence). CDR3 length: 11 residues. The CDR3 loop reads CASREAGELFF. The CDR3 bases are TGTGCCAGTAGGGAGGCCGGGGAGCTGTTTTTT.

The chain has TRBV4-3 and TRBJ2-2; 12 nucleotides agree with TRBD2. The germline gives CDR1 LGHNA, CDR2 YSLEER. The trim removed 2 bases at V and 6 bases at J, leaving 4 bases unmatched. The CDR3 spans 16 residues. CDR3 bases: TGCGCCAGCAGCCAAATAGGACTAGCGGGGTCCGGGGAGCTGTTTTTT. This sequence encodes CASSQIGLAGSGELFF.

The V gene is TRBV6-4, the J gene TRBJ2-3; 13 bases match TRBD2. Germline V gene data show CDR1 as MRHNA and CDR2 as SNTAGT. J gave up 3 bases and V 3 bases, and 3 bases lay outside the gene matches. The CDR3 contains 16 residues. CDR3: CASSEGTSGETDTQYF. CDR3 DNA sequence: TGTGCCAGCAGTGAAGGGACTAGCGGGGAGACAGATACGCAGTATTTT.

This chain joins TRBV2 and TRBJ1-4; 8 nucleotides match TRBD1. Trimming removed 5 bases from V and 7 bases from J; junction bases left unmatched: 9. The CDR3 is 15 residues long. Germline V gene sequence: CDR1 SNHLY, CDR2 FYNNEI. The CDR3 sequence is CASSPPGQGGEKLFF. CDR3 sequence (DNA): TGTGCCAGCAGTCCCCCCGGACAGGGCGGTGAAAAACTGTTTTTT.